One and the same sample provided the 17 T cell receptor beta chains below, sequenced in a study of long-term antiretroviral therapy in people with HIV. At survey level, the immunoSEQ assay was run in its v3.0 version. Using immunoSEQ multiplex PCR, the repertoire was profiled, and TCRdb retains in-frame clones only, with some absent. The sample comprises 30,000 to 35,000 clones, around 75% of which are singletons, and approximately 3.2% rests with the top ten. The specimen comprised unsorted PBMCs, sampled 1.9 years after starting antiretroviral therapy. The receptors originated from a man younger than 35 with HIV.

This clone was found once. CDR3 nucleotide sequence: TGTGCCAGCAGTGAGGACAGGTTTAACTATGGCTACACCTTC. The encoded protein is CASSEDRFNYGYTF. The chain combines TRBV6-1 with TRBJ1-2; 7 nucleotides match TRBD1. This CDR3 has 14 residues. CDR1 is MNHNS and CDR2 is SASEGT in the germline V gene. J lost 1 base, V lost 3 bases, and 2 bases had no gene match.

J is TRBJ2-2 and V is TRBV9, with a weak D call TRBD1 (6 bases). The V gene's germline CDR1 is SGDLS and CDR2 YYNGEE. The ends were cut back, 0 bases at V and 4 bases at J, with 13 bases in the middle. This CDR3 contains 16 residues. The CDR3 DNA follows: TGTGCCAGCAGCGTAGTGTTCGGCAGGGGCACCGGGGAGCTGTTTTTT. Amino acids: CASSVVFGRGTGELFF.

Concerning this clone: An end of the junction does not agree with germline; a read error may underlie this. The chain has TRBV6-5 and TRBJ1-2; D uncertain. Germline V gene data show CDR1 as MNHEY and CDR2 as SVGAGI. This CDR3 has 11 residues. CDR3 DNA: TGTGCCAGCAGTTACGACTACGGCTACACCTTC. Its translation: CASSYDYGYTF.

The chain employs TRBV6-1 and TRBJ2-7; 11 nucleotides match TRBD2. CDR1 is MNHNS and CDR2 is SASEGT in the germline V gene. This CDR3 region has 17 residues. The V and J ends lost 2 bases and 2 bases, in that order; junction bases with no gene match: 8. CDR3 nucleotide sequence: TGTGCCAGCAGTGAACAACTAGCGGGGGCTGGGGCCTACGAGCAGTACGTC. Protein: CASSEQLAGAGAYEQYV.

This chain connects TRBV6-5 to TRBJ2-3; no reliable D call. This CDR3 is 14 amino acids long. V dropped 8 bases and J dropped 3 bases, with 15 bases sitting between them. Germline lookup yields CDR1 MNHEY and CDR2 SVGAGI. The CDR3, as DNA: TGTGCCAGCGCCCCGGCGGCGGCGACAGATACGCAGTATTTT. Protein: CASAPAAATDTQYF.

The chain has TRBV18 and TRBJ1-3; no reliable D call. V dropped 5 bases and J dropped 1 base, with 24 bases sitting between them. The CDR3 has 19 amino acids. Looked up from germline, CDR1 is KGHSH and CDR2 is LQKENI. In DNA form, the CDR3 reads TGTGCCAGCTCAACCCGAGGCAGTCCAGCAATTTTGTCTGGAAACACCATATATTTT. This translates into CASSTRGSPAILSGNTIYF.

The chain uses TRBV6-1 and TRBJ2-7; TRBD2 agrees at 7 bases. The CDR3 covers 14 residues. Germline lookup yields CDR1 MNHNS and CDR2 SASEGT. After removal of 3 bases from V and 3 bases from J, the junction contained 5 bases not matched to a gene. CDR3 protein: CASSDRDYRYEQYV. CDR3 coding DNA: TGTGCCAGCAGTGACCGGGACTATCGCTACGAGCAGTACGTC.

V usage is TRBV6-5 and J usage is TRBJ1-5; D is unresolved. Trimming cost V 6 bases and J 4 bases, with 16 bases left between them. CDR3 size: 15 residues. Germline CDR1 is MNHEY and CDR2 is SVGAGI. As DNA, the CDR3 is TGTGCCAGCAGCCCCGGATTGGGGAAGAATCAGCCCCAGCATTTT. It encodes CASSPGLGKNQPQHF.

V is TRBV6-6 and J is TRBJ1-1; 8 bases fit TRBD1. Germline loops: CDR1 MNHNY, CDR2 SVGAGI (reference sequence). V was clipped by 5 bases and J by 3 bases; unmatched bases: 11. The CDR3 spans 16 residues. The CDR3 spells CASSPSTGVGYTEAFF. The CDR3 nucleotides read TGTGCCAGCAGTCCTTCGACAGGGGTAGGATACACTGAAGCTTTCTTT.

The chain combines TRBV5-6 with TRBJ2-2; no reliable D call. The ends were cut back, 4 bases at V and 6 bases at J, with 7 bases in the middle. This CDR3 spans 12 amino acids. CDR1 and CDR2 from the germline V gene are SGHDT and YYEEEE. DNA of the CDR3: TGTGCCAGCAGCCCCTTCTCCGGGGAGCTGTTTTTT. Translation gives CASSPFSGELFF.

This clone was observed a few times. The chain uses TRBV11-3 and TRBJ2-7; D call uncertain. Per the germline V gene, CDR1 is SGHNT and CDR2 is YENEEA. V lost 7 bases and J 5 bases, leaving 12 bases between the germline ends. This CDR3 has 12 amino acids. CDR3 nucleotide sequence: TGTGCCAGCACTCTCCCACGGGACGAGCAGTACTTC. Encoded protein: CASTLPRDEQYF.

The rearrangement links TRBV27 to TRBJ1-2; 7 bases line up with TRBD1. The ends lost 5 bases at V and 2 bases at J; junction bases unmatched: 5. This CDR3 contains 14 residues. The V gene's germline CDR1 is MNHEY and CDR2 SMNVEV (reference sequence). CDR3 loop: CASSIKQGNYGYTF. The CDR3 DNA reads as TGTGCCAGCAGTATAAAACAGGGGAACTATGGCTACACCTTC.

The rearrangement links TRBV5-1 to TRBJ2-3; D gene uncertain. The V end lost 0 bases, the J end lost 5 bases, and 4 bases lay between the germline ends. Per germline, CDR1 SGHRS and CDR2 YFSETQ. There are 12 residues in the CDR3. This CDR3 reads CASSLEVDTQYF. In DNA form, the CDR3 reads TGCGCCAGCAGCTTGGAGGTAGATACGCAGTATTTT.

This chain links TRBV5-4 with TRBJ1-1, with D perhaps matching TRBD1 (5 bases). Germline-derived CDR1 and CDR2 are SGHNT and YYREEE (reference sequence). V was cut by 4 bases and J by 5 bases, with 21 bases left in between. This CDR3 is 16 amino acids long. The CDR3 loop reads CASSPGGGAGYTEAFF. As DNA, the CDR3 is TGTGCCAGCAGCCCTGGTGGGGGAGCAGGGTATACTGAAGCTTTCTTT.

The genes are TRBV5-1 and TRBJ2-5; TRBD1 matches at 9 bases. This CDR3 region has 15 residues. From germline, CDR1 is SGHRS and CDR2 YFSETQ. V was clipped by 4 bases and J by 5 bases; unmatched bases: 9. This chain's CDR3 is CASSRGDREGETQYF. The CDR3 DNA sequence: TGCGCCAGCAGCCGAGGGGACAGGGAGGGGGAGACCCAGTACTTC.

The CDR3 region is CSAGSGGNTGELFF. In DNA form, the CDR3 reads TGCAGCGCGGGGAGCGGGGGTAACACCGGGGAGCTGTTTTTT. V is TRBV29-1 and J is TRBJ2-2, with 8 bases matching TRBD2. Looked up from germline, CDR1 is SQVTM and CDR2 is ANQGSEA. This CDR3 has 14 amino acids. V lost 7 bases, J lost 2 bases, and 6 bases stayed unmatched.

The CDR3 loop reads CASSPGWTEAFF. CDR3 DNA: TGTGCCAGCAGCCCAGGGTGGACTGAAGCTTTCTTT. The J gene is TRBJ1-1, the V gene TRBV11-1, with D perhaps TRBD1 (5 bases). Germline V CDR1 and CDR2: SGHAT, FQDESV (reference sequence). CDR3 length: 12 amino acids. Trimming took 5 bases from V and 5 from J, leaving 9 bases between them.